The rows below give T cell receptor beta chains drawn from one sample of a study of early T cells in non-severe SARS-CoV-2 infection. Each CDR3 protein gets one entry after TCRdb re-called the 5' RACE reads with MiXCR. The table shows tens of thousands of distinct CDR3 sequences, with roughly 5.7% occurring only once. Material: whole blood. The receptors here all came from an adult who was a healthcare worker with PCR-confirmed SARS-CoV-2 infection or an uninfected control (not recorded which). The CDR3 runs from the conserved cysteine through the conserved F or W.

v_call: TRBV4-3
j_call: TRBJ2-1
cdr3_aa: CASSRGLAGSSYNEQFF

v_call: TRBV20-1
j_call: TRBJ1-5
cdr3_aa: CSATAPGHLNQPQHF

v_call: TRBV7-2
j_call: TRBJ1-1
cdr3_aa: CASSTRTGGGMNTEAFF

v_call: TRBV19
j_call: TRBJ1-4
cdr3_aa: CASSSKDRAINEKLFF

v_call: TRBV19
j_call: TRBJ2-4
cdr3_aa: CASSIFGGVTKNIQYF

v_call: TRBV20-1
j_call: TRBJ2-7
cdr3_aa: CSARPSGSYEQYF

v_call: TRBV9
j_call: TRBJ2-3
cdr3_aa: CASSVEGLTDTQYF

v_call: TRBV7-2
j_call: TRBJ2-2
cdr3_aa: CASSLVLTGELFF

v_call: TRBV19
j_call: TRBJ2-7
cdr3_aa: CASSIASPGNYEQYF

v_call: TRBV18
j_call: TRBJ2-1
cdr3_aa: CASYTSRDFDNEQFF

v_call: TRBV4-1
j_call: TRBJ2-4
cdr3_aa: CASSQGLAGANIQYF